The 15 T cell receptor beta chains below all came from one sample that was sequenced in a study of early T cells in non-severe SARS-CoV-2 infection. MiXCR, run by TCRdb on the 5' RACE reads, gives a single entry per CDR3 protein. The sample holds around 66,000 distinct CDR3 sequences; about 6% are singletons and the top ten take around 3.5%. Sequenced here: whole blood, sampled at baseline. The receptors here all came from an adult who was a healthcare worker with PCR-confirmed SARS-CoV-2 infection or an uninfected control (not recorded which).

Ten or more counts support this clonotype. This rearrangement joins TRBV20-1 to TRBJ1-3; D is unresolved. CDR1 and CDR2 from the germline V gene are DFQATT and SNEGSKA (reference sequence). V lost 6 bases to trimming and J lost 0 bases, with 6 bases between them. The length of the CDR3 is 12 residues. The CDR3 DNA follows: TGCAGTGCGTCCAACTCTGGAAACACCATATATTTT. This encodes CSASNSGNTIYF.

This clonotype occurred many times. This rearrangement joins TRBV6-6 to TRBJ1-2, with D hard to call. The CDR3 totals 14 residues. Trimming pared 7 bases from V and 0 bases from J, leaving 12 bases between. Germline CDR1 MNHNY, CDR2 SVGAGI (reference sequence). CDR3 region: CASNQPTANYGYTF. CDR3 in DNA: TGTGCCAGCAATCAACCCACAGCTAACTATGGCTACACCTTC.

This clonotype occurred many times. The genes are TRBV28 and TRBJ2-7; 10 bases align to TRBD1. The CDR3 is 17 amino acids. After removal of 5 bases from V and 5 bases from J, the junction contained 15 bases not matched to a gene. CDR1 and CDR2 from the germline V gene are MDHEN and SYDVKM. This CDR3 reads CASSVPLGTGDSNEQYF. The CDR3 DNA follows: TGTGCCAGCAGTGTCCCCCTCGGGACAGGGGATAGCAACGAGCAGTACTTC.

This chain joins TRBV5-1 and TRBJ1-1; perhaps TRBD1 as D (5 bases). This CDR3 is 14 amino acids long. The germline V and J ends were trimmed by 1 base and 4 bases, with 11 bases remaining between them. Germline CDR1 reads SGHRS; CDR2 reads YFSETQ. DNA of the CDR3: TGCGCCAGCAGCTTGCGACGGGGGACCACTGAAGCTTTCTTT. Amino acid sequence: CASSLRRGTTEAFF.

This clonotype appeared many times. The CDR3 region has the DNA TGCAGCGTTGGGACGGATTCCTTTCCCTACGAGCAGTACTTC. This gives the protein CSVGTDSFPYEQYF. The chain carries TRBV29-1 and TRBJ2-7; unclear D gene. CDR3 size: 14 residues. With 4 bases removed from V and 2 bases from J, the gap between germline ends came to 15 bases. The germline V gene has CDR1 SQVTM and CDR2 ANQGSEA.

The rearrangement uses TRBV7-8 and TRBJ1-5, with D uncertain. The length of the CDR3 is 19 residues. Germline lookup yields CDR1 SGHVS and CDR2 FQNEAQ. The V end lost 8 bases, the J end lost 0 bases, and 26 bases lay between the germline ends. CDR3 protein: CASEASRVRLPRSNQPQHF. The DNA for the CDR3 is TGTGCCAGCGAGGCTAGTAGGGTCAGGCTACCGCGTAGCAATCAGCCCCAGCATTTT.

There are many counts of this clonotype. This chain uses TRBV6-2 or TRBV6-3 with TRBJ1-5; D is unresolved. The CDR3 is made up of 13 amino acids. Germline CDR1 MNHEY, CDR2 SVGEGT. Trimming removed 0 bases at V and 5 bases at J, with 5 bases between. The CDR3 DNA sequence: TGTGCCAGCAGTTACTCCGCGGATCAGCCCCAGCATTTT. Its translation: CASSYSADQPQHF.

This clonotype came up many times. The J gene is TRBJ2-5, the V gene TRBV28; 10 bases align to TRBD1. Trimming cost V 5 bases and J 5 bases; bases outside gene matches: 8. Germline CDR1 MDHEN, CDR2 SYDVKM. This CDR3 is built from 15 residues. CDR3 protein: CASSPGTGVQETQYF. CDR3 coding DNA: TGTGCCAGCAGTCCCGGGACAGGGGTTCAGGAGACCCAGTACTTC.

The rearrangement joins TRBV19 to TRBJ2-2; perhaps D is TRBD1 or TRBD2 (5 bases each). V was clipped by 5 bases and J by 2 bases, with 15 bases between them. CDR3 size: 16 residues. CDR1 is LNHDA, CDR2 SQIVND, per germline (reference sequence). CDR3 coding DNA: TGTGCCAGTAGTCCACGGGGCAAACATAACACCGGGGAGCTGTTTTTT. This sequence encodes CASSPRGKHNTGELFF.

The chain combines TRBV5-6 with TRBJ2-7, with 10 bases aligning to TRBD1. Germline V CDR1 and CDR2: SGHDT, YYEEEE. The CDR3 has 14 residues. Losses at the gene ends were 3 bases for V and 5 bases for J; bases not matched to a gene: 5. The CDR3 nucleotides are TGTGCCAGCAGCTCACCGGGACAGGGGCACGAGCAGTACTTC. As protein: CASSSPGQGHEQYF.

This clonotype was detected many times. The chain couples TRBV7-2 to TRBJ2-3, with 8 positions matching TRBD2. V was clipped by 2 bases and J by 2 bases; unmatched bases: 9. Germline V gene lookup returns CDR1 SGHTA and CDR2 FQGNSA. This CDR3 is 17 amino acids long. CDR3: CASSLNPGGPATDTQYF. CDR3 DNA: TGTGCCAGCAGCTTAAACCCGGGAGGGCCGGCCACAGATACGCAGTATTTT.

The V gene is TRBV7-8, the J gene TRBJ2-1, with 11 bases fitting TRBD2. This CDR3 comprises 18 residues. The junction had 11 bases not matched to a gene; V was cut back by 4 bases and J by 3 bases. Germline V gene sequence: CDR1 SGHVS, CDR2 FQNEAQ. CDR3 amino acids: CASSSFTSGSTIYNEQFF. The CDR3 nucleotides are TGTGCCAGCAGCTCCTTTACTAGCGGGAGCACCATCTACAATGAGCAGTTCTTC.

This clonotype turned up a few times. The CDR3 loop is CSARDTIAGYYEQYF. CDR3 coding DNA: TGCAGTGCTAGAGATACGATAGCGGGGTACTACGAGCAGTACTTC. V gene TRBV20-1 combines with J gene TRBJ2-7, with TRBD2 matching over 8 bases. V shed 0 bases, J shed 3 bases, and the junction held 7 bases outside the gene matches. Germline-derived CDR1 and CDR2 are DFQATT and SNEGSKA (reference sequence). This CDR3 is 15 amino acids long.

This clonotype has at least ten counts. The J gene is TRBJ2-1, the V gene TRBV20-1; D might be TRBD1 (5 bases). Trimming left V 3 bases short and J 5 bases short, with 20 bases between. The germline gives CDR1 DFQATT, CDR2 SNEGSKA (reference sequence). The CDR3 loop spans 16 amino acids. CDR3 in amino acids: CSARSSQDPWDNEQFF. CDR3 in DNA: TGCAGTGCTAGGAGTTCACAGGACCCTTGGGACAATGAGCAGTTCTTC.

This clonotype was counted ten times or more. V and J are TRBV5-4 and TRBJ1-5, with 8 positions matching TRBD1. Unmatched junction bases numbered 7, after V lost 0 bases and J lost 2 bases. The CDR3 spans 17 residues. Germline-derived CDR1 and CDR2 are SGHNT and YYREEE (reference sequence). CDR3 in amino acids: CASSLVGWGQGNQPQHF. In nucleotides, the CDR3 is TGTGCCAGCAGCTTGGTGGGTTGGGGACAGGGCAATCAGCCCCAGCATTTT.